The present T cell receptor (beta chain) was sequenced within a study of naive and memory T cell subsets (dated 2017 in TCRdb). Concerning the study at large: An open-source, UMI-based TCR alpha and beta sequencing pipeline was applied to sorted naive and memory peripheral blood T cell subsets. Complete agreement was observed between the functional CMV T cell responses and the IgG serology results. RNA was DNase-treated and reverse transcribed with TCR constant-region primers, mostly using SuperScript III.

Reading from cysteine to phenylalanine, the CDR3 counts 16 amino acids. Solely the CDR3 DNA is kept, with 48 bases framed from the first base. In the germline V gene (reference sequence), CDR1 corresponds to MNHEY and CDR2 to SMNVEV. Germline trimming: 5 bases from V, 3 bases from J; junction bases outside gene matches: 7. From the second PCR step onward, the TCR alpha chain libraries and the TCR beta chain libraries were amplified separately. The CMV status of each donor was determined by measuring IFNgamma production from CD4+ T cells after fresh PBMCs had been stimulated overnight with CMV viral lysate. CD4 T cells were positively selected using Miltenyi beads, after which CD8 T cells were positively selected from the CD4-negative fraction. Cells were stained for CD3, CD4, CD8, CD45RA, CD27 and a live/dead dye and were sorted on a BD Aria II into four subsets based on CD45RA and CD27. For sorting, CD45RA-CD27- cells were defined as effector memory cells, while CD45RA+CD27- cells were defined as EMRA cells. Blood came from a few healthy volunteers, each fractionated into CD4 and CD8 T cells and then into four differentiation subsets. Around 110 ml of peripheral blood was collected from each donor, and PBMC were isolated by Ficoll-Paque PLUS density-gradient centrifugation. After sorting, cells were lysed in RLT buffer, RNA was extracted using a Qiagen RNeasy kit, and the extracted RNA was stored at -80 degrees C.

Overall results and qualifications from the work: Clonotypes were defined as single alpha or beta chain sequences, not paired alpha/beta receptors. TCR abundance followed a power law whose exponent differed between naive and memory subsets but was consistent across the three individuals. RNA-based TCR counts may be affected by expression changes linked to T cell activation and differentiation. After error correction, only a single occurrence was seen for over 95% of naive TCR sequences, so much steeper abundance distributions were produced than in memory subsets. The repertoire findings for the naive and memory subsets could not be validated against a ground truth, as none was available. In both CD4 and CD8 cells, going from naive through CM, EM and EMRA, the Gini index went up while Shannon and inverse Simpson diversity went down.

There are a few counts of this clonotype. No cognate antigen has been identified for it. Base qualities were left out, and no much larger clone turns up one base away. The library was produced with UMI-ligation and nested PCR. The beta constant-region primer consisted of an equimolar mixture of two oligonucleotides that together covered TRBC1 and TRBC2. The ligated cDNA went through four rounds of PCR with nested alpha and beta constant-region primers together with the SP2 primer. A single-stranded oligonucleotide carrying the SP2 primer and a 12-nucleotide UMI was ligated to the 3' end of the cDNA by T4 RNA ligase 1. Incubation of the ligation reaction was carried out at 16 degrees C for roughly 20-25 hours. PCR2 was typically run as a SYBR Green qPCR and stopped at a predetermined threshold to prevent over-amplification. Every purification after the first one was done using Agencourt AMPure XP magnetic beads. Library amounts were measured by Qubit and library quality was assessed on a TapeStation, where the main peak was expected at around 650 bp. The pooled libraries were sequenced on an Illumina MiSeq using v2 2x251 paired-end kits, which usually yielded about 0.85-2 million reads per sample. Libraries were pooled at about 3.7 nM per sample, and about 4.5-7% PhiX was added to improve cluster recognition. Concerning the study's data processing: V and J genes were assigned to Demultiplexor-processed FASTQ reads by Decombinator through tag matching, with a single base-pair mismatch being allowed. By using UMIs, Collapsinator corrected both sequencing errors and the frequency errors caused by PCR heterogeneity. CDR3Translator translated TCRs and extracted CDR3s from the conserved cysteine to the FGXG phenylalanine, flagging non-productive sequences. Gini, Shannon entropy and inverse Simpson indices were computed after subsampling the repertoires to the same number of UMI-defined TCRs. Within the linear range, a power law was fitted to clonotype abundance distributions using maximum likelihood. For one naive CD8 sample, the pipeline and MIGEC produced similar UMI counts, unique TCR numbers and clonal distributions. A set of 7,322 CMV-associated CDR3 sequences, compiled from VDJdb and a published dataset, was used to search the repertoires. TCRdb cleaned the public reads at Q25 with fastp, built clones with MiXCR and kept in-frame beta chains. CDR3 protein duplicates are merged, each entry listing the most common genes and DNA. These V and J calls originate from TCRdb's pipeline instead of the authors' own analysis. The sample includes 4,200 or so distinct CDR3 sequences, with roughly 5.6% observed a single time. Of the sample, around 28% is held by the ten largest clones.

Sequenced: effector memory CD8+ T cells from blood. Explained via the paper, the cell subset or site label denotes: effector memory, CD45RA- CD27-. The sequence is built from TRBV27 and TRBJ1-1, and 12 junction bases match TRBD1. This receptor was obtained from a human donor in good health. In nucleotides, the sequence is TGTGCCAGCAGTGCATCCGGGACAGGGGGCGACACTGAAGCTTTCTTT. This translates into CASSASGTGGDTEAFF.